This TCR beta chain was profiled in a study of T cells in Graves' hyperthyroidism and ophthalmopathy. The length of the CDR3 is 16 residues. Per the germline V gene, CDR1 is SGHRS and CDR2 is YFSETQ. Germline trimming cut 0 bases from V and 0 bases from J; bases unmatched to any gene: 3. Authors of the study amplified TCR beta CDR3 regions from RNA transcripts. The TCR CDR3 was amplified in a first-round RT-PCR using the HTBI primer set. TCRdb reprocessed the multiplex PCR reads via MiXCR and lists one record per CDR3 protein. The sample has about 340,000 distinct CDR3 sequences, roughly a fifth seen once. Across 18 months, stable Graves' hyperthyroidism was marked by no progression to ophthalmopathy. Patients aged 18 to 65 had newly diagnosed hyperthyroidism that had lasted under 2 months. Exclusion of a patient resulted from uncontrolled infection, other autoimmune disease, pregnancy or lactation.

Sequenced input: blood. This receptor was obtained from a woman in her forties or fifties with Graves' hyperthyroidism. The chain recombines TRBV5-1 with TRBJ2-1; 7 positions agree with TRBD1. CDR3 DNA sequence: TGCGCCAGCAGCTTGGGGACAGGCAGCTCCTACAATGAGCAGTTCTTC. This sequence encodes CASSLGTGSSYNEQFF.